This passage covers 2 T cell receptor beta chains from one sample sequenced in a study of tumor-infiltrating lymphocytes in primary liver carcinoma. TCR beta cDNA was prepared out of 450 to 500 ng total RNA by means of a constant-region primer. Three nested multiplex PCR rounds, a slightly modified ARM-PCR method, built the TCR beta libraries. It was with TRBV1-TRBV30 forward primers and a C-beta reverse primer that the first two PCR rounds were run, at approximately 9 cycles each. TCRdb independently ran MiXCR on the multiplex PCR reads; one entry per CDR3 protein. The table records 150,000 to 200,000 distinct CDR3 sequences, approximately 80% of them present only once. Co-extracted RNA and DNA came from 20-30 mg of unsorted bulk tissue. Sample: tumor tissue from primary liver carcinoma. The receptors originated from a man aged 35-49 years with primary liver carcinoma and hepatitis B virus infection.

Turning to this clonotype: One end of the junction varies from germline; a read error may be responsible. The rearrangement joins TRBV5-1 to TRBJ2-3; D possibly corresponds to TRBD2 (7 bases). The germline V gene has CDR1 SGHRS and CDR2 YFSETQ. This CDR3 is 15 amino acids long. The CDR3 here is CASSGAGEGTDTQYF. CDR3 nucleotides: TGCGCCAGCAGCGGGGCAGGGGAGGGCACAGATACACAGTATTTT.

This rearrangement joins TRBV11-2 to TRBJ2-7; D might be TRBD2 (6 bases). The germline V and J ends were trimmed by 4 bases and 6 bases, with 19 bases remaining between them. The CDR3 consists of 15 residues. Germline V gene lookup returns CDR1 SGHAT and CDR2 FQNNGV. CDR3 in amino acids: CASSSGGLYASEQYF. The CDR3 DNA is TGTGCCAGCAGCTCCGGAGGGCTATACGCGAGCGAGCAGTACTTC.